This T cell receptor beta chain was recovered during a study of Graves' ophthalmopathy and Graves' hyperthyroidism. In the study overall: The authors collected peripheral blood at initial diagnosis, before any treatment.

Germline V gene sequence: CDR1 LNHNV, CDR2 YYDKDF (reference sequence). The CDR3 contains 13 residues. Trimming shortened V by 2 bases and J by 0 bases, and 5 bases separated the two germline ends. RNA transcripts were the template, and TCR beta CDR3 regions were amplified from them. HTBI primers primed a first-round RT-PCR, and a second-round multiplex PCR followed. TCRdb redid the calling of the multiplex PCR reads with MiXCR, one entry per CDR3 protein. The sample has about 24,000 distinct CDR3 sequences, about 50% seen once. Material for sequencing was peripheral blood. This TCR derives from an adult woman with stable Graves' hyperthyroidism. The V call is TRBV15, the J call TRBJ2-7, with D unresolved. The CDR3 reads CATSRLLSYEQYF. CDR3 nucleotide sequence: TGTGCCACCAGCAGACTTCTCTCCTACGAGCAGTACTTC.